A selection of T cell receptor beta chains follows, all from one sample in a study of technical replicates of blood from a few donors. The data were produced by immunoSEQ multiplex PCR, yet TCRdb's version contains in-frame clones alone and is incomplete. The data hold about 84,000 clones, with 93% observed a single time. Sequencing used T cells isolated from PBMCs. These TCRs come from a human donor in good health. Each CDR3 is given with its conserved first and last residue. D genes are given only for firm matches. Where a row states a size, it is once, few, many or the class of an expanded clone; other rows omit it.

clone_size: .
v_call: TRBV5-1
d_call: TRBD1
j_call: TRBJ2-4
cdr3_aa: CASSPTGGLNIQYF
cdr3_nt: TGCGCCAGCAGCCCCACAGGGGGCTTAAACATTCAGTACTTC

clone_size: once
v_call: TRBV7-2
d_call: .
j_call: TRBJ1-5
cdr3_aa: CASSFRGWDQPQHF
cdr3_nt: TGTGCCAGCAGCTTCCGGGGATGGGATCAGCCCCAGCATTTT

clone_size: .
v_call: TRBV19
d_call: .
j_call: TRBJ2-7
cdr3_aa: CASSSSWTFSSYEQYF
cdr3_nt: TGTGCCAGTAGTAGTAGCTGGACTTTTTCGTCCTACGAGCAGTACTTC

clone_size: .
v_call: TRBV12-2
d_call: .
j_call: TRBJ1-4
cdr3_aa: CASRLAGNGAGGEKLFF
cdr3_nt: TGTGCAAGTCGCTTAGCGGGGAATGGGGCAGGGGGTGAAAAACTGTTTTTT

clone_size: .
v_call: TRBV28
d_call: TRBD2
j_call: TRBJ2-3
cdr3_aa: CASSLLLAGGITDTQYF
cdr3_nt: TGTGCCAGCAGTTTACTGCTAGCGGGAGGGATCACAGATACGCAGTATTTT

clone_size: .
v_call: TRBV4-2
d_call: .
j_call: TRBJ2-5
cdr3_aa: CASSQDPVTGNKETQYF
cdr3_nt: TGTGCCAGCAGCCAAGATCCCGTTACAGGGAACAAAGAGACCCAGTACTTC

clone_size: once
v_call: TRBV6-4
d_call: TRBD1
j_call: TRBJ2-3
cdr3_aa: CASSGGTGSADTQYF
cdr3_nt: TGTGCCAGCAGTGGAGGGACAGGGAGCGCAGATACGCAGTATTTT

clone_size: .
v_call: TRBV4-2
d_call: TRBD2
j_call: TRBJ2-3
cdr3_aa: CASSRGRQRGVDTQYF
cdr3_nt: TGTGCCAGCAGCCGGGGACGTCAGCGGGGGGTAGATACGCAGTATTTT

clone_size: .
v_call: TRBV19
d_call: .
j_call: TRBJ2-5
cdr3_aa: CASSKVWGGWETQYF
cdr3_nt: TGTGCCAGTAGTAAAGTTTGGGGAGGCTGGGAGACCCAGTACTTC

clone_size: .
v_call: TRBV2
d_call: .
j_call: TRBJ2-1
cdr3_aa: CASTGGAHRVDEQFF
cdr3_nt: TGTGCCAGCACTGGGGGGGCTCACCGGGTGGATGAGCAGTTCTTC

clone_size: .
v_call: TRBV6-1
d_call: TRBD1
j_call: TRBJ2-7
cdr3_aa: CASRGQGLSYEQYF
cdr3_nt: TGTGCCAGCAGGGGACAGGGCCTCTCCTACGAGCAGTACTTC

clone_size: .
v_call: TRBV4-2
d_call: TRBD2
j_call: TRBJ2-1
cdr3_aa: CASSQVGLAGDAFNEQFF
cdr3_nt: TGTGCCAGCAGCCAAGTGGGACTAGCGGGGGATGCGTTTAATGAGCAGTTCTTC

clone_size: .
v_call: TRBV6-1
d_call: TRBD1
j_call: TRBJ2-6
cdr3_aa: CASSARDRTSGANVLTF
cdr3_nt: TGTGCCAGCAGTGCGCGGGACAGGACCTCTGGGGCCAACGTCCTGACTTTC

clone_size: .
v_call: TRBV18
d_call: .
j_call: TRBJ1-2
cdr3_aa: CADPGDNPNGYTF
cdr3_nt: TGTGCCGACCCAGGGGATAACCCGAATGGCTACACCTTC